This T cell receptor beta chain was captured in a study of blood T cell repertoires in COVID-19 (dated by TCRdb to 2019 to 2021). Regarding the study in general: The collaborator samples originated in the United States, Italy and Spain and spanned the acute and convalescent phases of COVID-19. The prospective study material was composed of cDNA or gDNA derived from T cells, B-cell-depleted T cells, or PBMCs. The dataset comprised deeply sampled blood TCRbeta repertoires from subjects exposed to, actively infected with, or recovered from COVID-19. A freely available public database, intended as a resource for researchers studying the immune response to SARS-CoV-2, is where the repertoires were released. The samples were drawn from the first 160 participants of the ongoing ImmuneRACE study and from 1,254 subjects provided by 6 global collaborators. Nearly every sample came with metadata listing a de-identified subject ID, COVID-19 status, age in years and sex. Where HLA class I and class II types were available, the types were taken from metadata supplied by the sample provider, not from assay-based typing. Points the paper makes about the study in general: How much clinical and demographic metadata was included differed by source and by participant, and the metadata was provided uncurated.

This clone has just one count. The target of this receptor is not known. It has no much larger one-base neighbor in the sample; base qualities were not kept. V is cut by 5 bases and J by 7 bases, and the space between the germline ends is 15 bases. From the cysteine up to the phenylalanine, the CDR3 has a length of 13 residues. Just the 39-base CDR3 DNA is kept, in frame starting at base 1. Looking up the germline V gene yields CDR1 SGHTA and CDR2 FQGTGA. TCRbeta CDR3 regions were amplified from genomic DNA using the immunoSEQ Assay, a bias-controlled multiplex PCR. The authors' pipeline ran thus. Nucleated cell counts per sample were estimated from amplification of reference gene primers within the assay. Sequence reads were collapsed and filtered to measure the absolute abundance of every unique TCRbeta CDR3 rearrangement. For each sample, productive Simpson clonality was calculated by taking the square root of Simpson's diversity index across productive rearrangements. In its TCRdb copy, this immuneACCESS table keeps in-frame sequences only and misses some clones. Where compared with another copy, unresolved V genes explain less than half of these, and the others have no known cause. Clone size and the V and J calls come from that table; the DNA yielded D and trimming. The sample records under 300,000 clones, more than 75% of which are singletons. The biggest ten clones account for roughly an eighth of the sample.

The collaborating institutions used their own protocols to collect whole blood in K2EDTA tubes. For TCRbeta analysis, collaborators shipped samples in one of three forms: frozen whole blood, isolated PBMCs, or DNA extracted from either of those sample types. The clonotype was recovered from a man aged 80 or over with acute or convalescent COVID-19. This chain is built from TRBV7-3 and TRBJ2-7; the D gene is perhaps TRBD1, from 6 matching bases. Sequenced sample: peripheral blood. At the DNA level, the sequence is TGTGCCAGCAGCCCTACAGGGCCTGGGGAGCAGTACTTC. It translates to CASSPTGPGEQYF. The reference TRBV7-3 and TRBJ2-7 proteins fill in what lies around the CDR3, so the full variable domain reads GAGVSQTPSNKVTEKGKYVELRCDPISGHTALYWYRQSLGQGPEFLIYFQGTGAADDSGLPNDRFFAVRPEGSVSTLKIQRTERGDSAVYLCASSPTGPGEQYFGPGTRLTVT.